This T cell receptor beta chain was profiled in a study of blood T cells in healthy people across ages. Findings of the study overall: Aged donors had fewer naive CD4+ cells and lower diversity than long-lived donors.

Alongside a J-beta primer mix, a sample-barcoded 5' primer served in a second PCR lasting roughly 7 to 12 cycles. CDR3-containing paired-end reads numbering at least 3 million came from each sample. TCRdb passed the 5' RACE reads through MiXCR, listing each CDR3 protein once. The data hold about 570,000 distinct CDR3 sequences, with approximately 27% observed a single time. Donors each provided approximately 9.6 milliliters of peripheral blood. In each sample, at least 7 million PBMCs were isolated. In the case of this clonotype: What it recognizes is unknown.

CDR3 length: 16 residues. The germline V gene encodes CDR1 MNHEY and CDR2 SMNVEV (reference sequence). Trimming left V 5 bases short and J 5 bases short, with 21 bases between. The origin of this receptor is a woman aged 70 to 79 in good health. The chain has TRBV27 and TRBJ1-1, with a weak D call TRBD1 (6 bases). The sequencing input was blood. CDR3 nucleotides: TGTGCCAGCAGTCCCGCCCTGTTTGAGGGGGGGACTGAAGCTTTCTTT. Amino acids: CASSPALFEGGTEAFF.